Listed below are T cell receptor beta chains from one sample, sequenced in a study of a mutant IDH1 vaccine in newly diagnosed glioma. Profiled with immunoSEQ multiplex PCR; TCRdb holds only in-frame clones, not every one. The sample consists of tens of thousands of clones, approximately 93% of them appearing once. Antigens for these TCRs are unknown. The sequencing used PBMCs, collected from a glioma patient whose treatment included an IDH1 peptide vaccine. Every receptor here comes from a man between 50 and 59 years old with glioma. The CDR3 runs from the conserved cysteine through the conserved F or W.

v_gene: TRBV5-4; len: 17; CDR3aa: CASSKATGTSGDNEQFF
v_gene: TRBV5-4; len: 15; CDR3aa: CASSLRGILYNEQFF
v_gene: TRBV19; len: 13; CDR3aa: CASIPDGNTEAFF
v_gene: TRBV27; len: 13; CDR3aa: CASSFLSGNTIYF
v_gene: TRBV6-5; len: 15; CDR3aa: CASSYLATGRDTQYF
v_gene: TRBV15; len: 14; CDR3aa: CATSRGTVNEKLFF
v_gene: TRBV29-1; len: 14; CDR3aa: CSVARDRGQNEQFF
v_gene: TRBV5-1; len: 14; CDR3aa: CASSFDRVIDEQFF
v_gene: TRBV19; len: 15; CDR3aa: CASSMMAVPTGELFF
v_gene: TRBV5-4; len: 15; CDR3aa: CASSLDRSSGNTIYF
v_gene: TRBV9; len: 16; CDR3aa: CASSVAGGSSYNEQFF
v_gene: TRBV27; len: 16; CDR3aa: CASSPSGRRSGDIQYF
v_gene: TRBV10-1; len: 14; CDR3aa: CASSLNRENTEAFF
v_gene: TRBV9; len: 17; CDR3aa: CASSAARLAGNTGELFF
v_gene: TRBV21-1; len: 18; CDR3aa: CASSMNPRSSGREETQYF
v_gene: TRBV19; len: 12; CDR3aa: CASSMVNQPQHF
v_gene: TRBV28; len: 14; CDR3aa: CATQQGARIHGYTF
v_gene: TRBV11-2; len: 13; CDR3aa: CASRTTPGAEAFF
v_gene: TRBV6-5; len: 15; CDR3aa: CASSYSGGLTDTQYF
v_gene: TRBV11-2; len: 15; CDR3aa: CASSLDLQVTYGYTF
v_gene: TRBV28; len: 13; CDR3aa: CASKRAGLQPQHF
v_gene: TRBV19; len: 15; CDR3aa: CASSMTGQGTYGYTF
v_gene: TRBV7-8; len: 13; CDR3aa: CASRPGGGTEAFF
v_gene: TRBV18; len: 15; CDR3aa: CASSFGISEDNEQFF
v_gene: TRBV10-3; len: 14; CDR3aa: CAISEQNSGNTIYF
v_gene: TRBV5-6; len: 13; CDR3aa: CASSLDRRETQYF
v_gene: TRBV19; len: 14; CDR3aa: CASTIRDRGQPQHF
v_gene: TRBV4-1; len: 18; CDR3aa: CASSLQRGRGSYNSPLHF
v_gene: TRBV6-5; len: 14; CDR3aa: CASSSGGLYTEAFF
v_gene: TRBV27; len: 14; CDR3aa: CASKRSGIFYEQYF
v_gene: TRBV7-2; len: 15; CDR3aa: CASSLFWADTDTQYF
v_gene: TRBV19; len: 14; CDR3aa: CASDTGTDSGKQYF
v_gene: TRBV14; len: 16; CDR3aa: CASSQDYGVQADTQYF
v_gene: TRBV21-1; len: 19; CDR3aa: CASSRRPPGTSGRAYEQYF
v_gene: TRBV5-1; len: 12; CDR3aa: CASSPPSYEQYF
v_gene: TRBV19; len: 15; CDR3aa: CASSISPRRTDTQYF
v_gene: TRBV13; len: 15; CDR3aa: CASSTGTGSTGELFF
v_gene: TRBV7-8; len: 16; CDR3aa: CASSLADRGVTDTQYF
v_gene: TRBV14; len: 12; CDR3aa: CASSPFSETQYF
v_gene: TRBV4-3; len: 14; CDR3aa: CASSPDRVSYGYTF
v_gene: TRBV9; len: 16; CDR3aa: CASSVASGSGDNEQFF
v_gene: TRBV14; len: 13; CDR3aa: CASSLYRDTEAFF
v_gene: TRBV25-1; len: 14; CDR3aa: CASSDPREDTEAFF
v_gene: TRBV13; len: 15; CDR3aa: CASDERRGYPTEAFF
v_gene: TRBV16; len: 13; CDR3aa: CASSQSDRVTQYF
v_gene: TRBV30; len: 13; CDR3aa: CAWSRTSRETQYF
v_gene: TRBV7-2; len: 15; CDR3aa: CASSYRRGGAETQYF
v_gene: TRBV4-3; len: 17; CDR3aa: CASSQDRSGGASRELFF
v_gene: TRBV4-1; len: 15; CDR3aa: CASSQDLGLRDTQYF
v_gene: TRBV6-1; len: 15; CDR3aa: CASSEETLRTNTIYF
v_gene: TRBV5-8; len: 15; CDR3aa: CASSLDVRGGEKLFF
v_gene: TRBV10-2; len: 16; CDR3aa: CASSERRGENTGELFF
v_gene: TRBV7-2; len: 15; CDR3aa: CASSVPGRGVYGYTF
v_gene: TRBV9; len: 15; CDR3aa: CASSPLSDRGYGYTF
v_gene: TRBV21-1; len: 14; CDR3aa: CASSHRDREEKLFF
v_gene: TRBV10-3; len: 20; CDR3aa: CAISESGLAGNLIWDNEQFF
v_gene: TRBV11-1; len: 14; CDR3aa: CASSPEARGYTIYF